This entry lists 20 T cell receptor beta chains sequenced from one sample in a study of T cells in localized non-small cell lung cancer (dated by TCRdb to the early 2020s). The library was made by the immunoSEQ multiplex PCR assay. What TCRdb holds here is the immuneACCESS table cut down to in-frame rearrangements. Part of the clones is not present; checked against another copy, under half of the missing clones reflect an unresolved V gene, and the others are unexplained. The sample records around 91,000 clones, 87% of which are singletons. The ten top clones hold more than 14% of the sample. This specimen consisted of peripheral blood, obtained before any cancer treatment. These receptors were taken from a man aged 40 to 75 with stage I squamous cell lung carcinoma.

The chain recombines TRBV10-1 with TRBJ2-6, with D possibly TRBD1 on 6 matching bases. Per the germline V gene, CDR1 is WNHNN and CDR2 is SYGVQD (reference sequence). V lost 0 bases and J 0 bases, leaving 6 bases between the germline ends. The CDR3 extends over 16 amino acids. The CDR3: CASSESQGSGANVLTF. The CDR3 DNA reads TGCGCCAGCAGTGAGTCACAGGGCTCTGGGGCCAACGTCCTGACTTTC.

The chain joins TRBV5-1 to TRBJ1-4; D is possibly TRBD1 (6 bases). The CDR3 is 14 residues long. Germline values: CDR1 SGHRS, CDR2 YFSETQ. V lost 0 bases, J lost 8 bases, and 11 bases lay in between. CDR3 DNA sequence: TGCGCCAGCAGCTTGGGAACCCAGGGGGAAAAACTGTTTTTT. It encodes CASSLGTQGEKLFF. Variable domain in full (rest from reference TRBV5-1 and TRBJ1-4): KAGVTQTPRYLIKTRGQQVTLSCSPISGHRSVSWYQQTPGQGLQFLFEYFSETQRNKGNFPGRFSGRQFSNSRSEMNVSTLELGDSALYLCASSLGTQGEKLFFGSGTQLSVL.

The chain couples TRBV4-1 to TRBJ1-3; TRBD1 matches 7 bases. The CDR3 has 16 residues. V shed 5 bases, J shed 0 bases, and the junction held 7 bases outside the gene matches. In germline, CDR1 is MGHRA, CDR2 YSYEKL. Here the CDR3 DNA reads TGCGCCAGCAGCTCCCGGGACAGAGACTCTGGAAACACCATATATTTT. Its translation is CASSSRDRDSGNTIYF.

In its sample, this clone was seen once. The rearrangement links TRBV28 to TRBJ1-6; 7 nucleotides line up with TRBD1. This CDR3 is built from 17 residues. Germline loops: CDR1 MDHEN, CDR2 SYDVKM. Trimming cost V 6 bases and J 6 bases; bases outside gene matches: 14. CDR3 protein: CASSPELATGFNSPLHF. For the CDR3, the DNA is TGTGCCAGCAGCCCAGAGTTGGCGACAGGGTTTAATTCACCCCTCCACTTT.

V usage is TRBV6-1 and J usage is TRBJ1-3, with unresolved D. Looked up from germline, CDR1 is MNHNS and CDR2 is SASEGT. Trimming took off 4 bases at V and 0 bases at J, with 7 bases between the two ends. This CDR3 region has 14 residues. Here the CDR3 reads CASSVAASGNTIYF. The CDR3 DNA follows: TGTGCCAGCAGTGTGGCAGCCTCTGGAAACACCATATATTTT.

The V call is TRBV19, the J call TRBJ1-3; TRBD1 is a possible D gene (6 bases). V was clipped by 5 bases and J by 3 bases, with 11 bases between them. CDR3 size: 14 residues. Germline assignment: CDR1 LNHDA and CDR2 SQIVND (reference sequence). CDR3 nucleotides: TGTGCCAGTAGTGTACAGGGATATGGAAACACCATATATTTT. This sequence encodes CASSVQGYGNTIYF.

This clone was seen once. The chain couples TRBV5-1 to TRBJ2-1, with D possibly matching TRBD2 (6 bases). CDR3 length: 15 residues. Looked up from germline, CDR1 is SGHRS and CDR2 is YFSETQ. V gave up 5 bases and J gave up 6 bases, with 18 bases separating them. This CDR3 is CASRDGDFWVNEQFF. DNA of the CDR3: TGCGCCAGCAGGGATGGGGACTTTTGGGTCAATGAGCAGTTCTTC.

The chain recombines TRBV20-1 with TRBJ1-1; D uncertain. Germline V lookup: CDR1 DFQATT, CDR2 SNEGSKA (reference sequence). CDR3 length: 11 residues. Trimming removed 3 bases at V and 7 bases at J, with 9 bases between. Written as DNA, the CDR3 is TGCAGTGCTAGTCGAGGGAATGAAGCTTTCTTT. Translated, it gives CSASRGNEAFF.

This rearrangement joins TRBV5-1 to TRBJ2-4; D is possibly TRBD1 (5 bases). V was cut by 0 bases and J by 0 bases, with 16 bases left in between. CDR1 and CDR2 (germline): SGHRS, YFSETQ. The CDR3 is 18 amino acids. CDR3 region: CASSLARTGLLAKNIQYF. CDR3 nucleotide sequence: TGCGCCAGCAGCTTGGCCCGAACAGGCTTACTAGCCAAAAACATTCAGTACTTC.

The genes are TRBV5-1 and TRBJ2-7, with D uncertain. The germline V and J ends were trimmed by 4 bases and 0 bases, with 20 bases remaining between them. The CDR3 has 17 residues. CDR1 SGHRS and CDR2 YFSETQ come from the germline V gene. In nucleotides, the CDR3 is TGCGCCAGCAGCCAAAACCCCCATGACCTGAGCTCCTACGAGCAGTACTTC. Translating gives CASSQNPHDLSSYEQYF.

The rearrangement uses TRBV5-1 and TRBJ1-6, with D hard to call. This CDR3 spans 16 amino acids. V was trimmed by 5 bases and J by 7 bases, leaving 19 bases between them. Germline V gene data show CDR1 as SGHRS and CDR2 as YFSETQ. CDR3 sequence (DNA): TGCGCCAGCAGACCTCCCGAGGACGGTCCCAATTCACCCCTCCACTTT. Its translation: CASRPPEDGPNSPLHF.

V usage is TRBV10-3 and J usage is TRBJ1-3; D is perhaps TRBD1 (6 bases). The CDR3 extends over 15 amino acids. V was shortened by 0 bases and J by 2 bases, with 8 bases between the two germline ends. CDR1 and CDR2 (germline): ENHRY, SYGVKD. The CDR3 reads CAISESSGAGNTIYF. The CDR3 nucleotides read TGTGCCATCAGTGAGTCATCAGGGGCTGGAAACACCATATATTTT.

The chain links TRBV10-3 to TRBJ2-3; 10 positions match TRBD1. The CDR3 runs to 14 residues. V was clipped by 6 bases and J by 3 bases; unmatched bases: 3. Germline lookup yields CDR1 ENHRY and CDR2 SYGVKD. The CDR3 nucleotides are TGTGCCATCAGGACAGGGGGCCGGACAGATACGCAGTATTTT. It yields the protein CAIRTGGRTDTQYF.

V usage is TRBV27 and J usage is TRBJ1-2; D gene unclear. Looked up from germline, CDR1 is MNHEY and CDR2 is SMNVEV (reference sequence). The germline V and J ends were trimmed by 5 bases and 5 bases, with 12 bases remaining between them. This CDR3 contains 13 residues. In nucleotides, the CDR3 is TGTGCCAGCAGTCCCCAAGGTTATTATGGCTACACCTTC. It translates to CASSPQGYYGYTF.

This clone was counted a single time. The J gene is TRBJ2-7, the V gene TRBV19, with a tentative D call TRBD1 (6 bases). Per germline, CDR1 LNHDA and CDR2 SQIVND (reference sequence). The CDR3 is 12 amino acids. V lost 4 bases to trimming and J lost 6 bases, with 10 bases between them. CDR3 nucleotide sequence: TGTGCCAGTAGTAGTTTGACAGGCGAGCAGTACTTC. This sequence encodes CASSSLTGEQYF.

V and J are TRBV9 and TRBJ1-4; no firm D call. CDR3 length equals 15 residues. Germline V gene lookup returns CDR1 SGDLS and CDR2 YYNGEE. V dropped 3 bases and J dropped 3 bases, with 12 bases sitting between them. Here the CDR3 DNA reads TGTGCCAGCAGCGGGGGAAGGGTGGCTAATGAAAAACTGTTTTTT. Protein: CASSGGRVANEKLFF. The entire variable domain, with the rest obtained from reference TRBV9 and TRBJ1-4, is as follows: DSGVTQTPKHLITATGQRVTLRCSPRSGDLSVYWYQQSLDQGLQFLIQYYNGEERAKGNILERFSAQQFPDLHSELNLSSLELGDSALYFCASSGGRVANEKLFFGSGTQLSVL.

The V and J genes are TRBV7-2 and TRBJ1-1; a weak D match, TRBD1 (6 bases). Trimming shortened V by 0 bases and J by 6 bases, and 17 bases separated the two germline ends. Germline values: CDR1 SGHTA, CDR2 FQGNSA. The CDR3 runs 16 residues. The DNA of the CDR3 is TGTGCCAGCAGCTTAGCGAACAGGGCTTTTACGGCTGAAGCTTTCTTT. Its protein is CASSLANRAFTAEAFF.

This clone was detected only a few times. V and J are TRBV6-4 and TRBJ1-1; TRBD1 is a possible D gene (6 bases). Trimming pared 0 bases from V and 4 bases from J, leaving 9 bases between. Germline V gene sequence: CDR1 MRHNA, CDR2 SNTAGT. The CDR3 spans 14 residues. The CDR3 loop is CASSDSSRGTEAFF. In nucleotides, the CDR3 is TGTGCCAGCAGTGACTCGAGCAGGGGCACTGAAGCTTTCTTT.

The genes are TRBV2 and TRBJ2-1; D not certain. The CDR3 extends over 11 amino acids. CDR1 is SNHLY, CDR2 FYNNEI, per germline. V was cut by 6 bases and J by 3 bases, with 3 bases left in between. The chain's CDR3 is CASRGYNEQFF. The CDR3 coding sequence is TGTGCCAGCAGGGGCTACAATGAGCAGTTCTTC.

J is TRBJ2-5 and V is TRBV5-1, with TRBD2 matching 8 bases. CDR3 length: 15 amino acids. Germline V CDR1 and CDR2: SGHRS, YFSETQ. The junction had 6 bases not matched to a gene; V was cut back by 2 bases and J by 3 bases. The CDR3 here is CASSLRGSGEETQYF. CDR3 coding DNA: TGCGCCAGCAGCTTAAGGGGTAGCGGGGAAGAGACCCAGTACTTC.